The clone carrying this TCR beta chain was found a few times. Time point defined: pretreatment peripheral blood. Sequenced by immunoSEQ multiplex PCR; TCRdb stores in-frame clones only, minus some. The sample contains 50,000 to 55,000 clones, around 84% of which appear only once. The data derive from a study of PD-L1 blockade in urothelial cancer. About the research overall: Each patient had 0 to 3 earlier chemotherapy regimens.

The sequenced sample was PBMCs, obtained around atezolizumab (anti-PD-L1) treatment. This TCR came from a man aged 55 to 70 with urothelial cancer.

CDR3 sequence reads: CASTSTSGSPGEQYF. The DNA of the CDR3 is TGTGCCAGCACTTCGACTAGCGGGAGTCCCGGCGAGCAGTACTTC. V gene TRBV2 combines with J gene TRBJ2-7; 12 bases match TRBD2. Germline V lookup: CDR1 SNHLY, CDR2 FYNNEI. Trimming at V came to 7 bases and at J to 6 bases, leaving 10 bases not matched to a gene. This CDR3 spans 15 amino acids. The whole variable domain, remainder taken from reference TRBV2 and TRBJ2-7, is EPEVTQTPSHQVTQMGQEVILRCVPISNHLYFYWYRQILGQKVEFLVSFYNNEISEKSEIFDDQFSVERPDGSNFTLKIRSTKLEDSAMYFCASTSTSGSPGEQYFGPGTRLTVT.